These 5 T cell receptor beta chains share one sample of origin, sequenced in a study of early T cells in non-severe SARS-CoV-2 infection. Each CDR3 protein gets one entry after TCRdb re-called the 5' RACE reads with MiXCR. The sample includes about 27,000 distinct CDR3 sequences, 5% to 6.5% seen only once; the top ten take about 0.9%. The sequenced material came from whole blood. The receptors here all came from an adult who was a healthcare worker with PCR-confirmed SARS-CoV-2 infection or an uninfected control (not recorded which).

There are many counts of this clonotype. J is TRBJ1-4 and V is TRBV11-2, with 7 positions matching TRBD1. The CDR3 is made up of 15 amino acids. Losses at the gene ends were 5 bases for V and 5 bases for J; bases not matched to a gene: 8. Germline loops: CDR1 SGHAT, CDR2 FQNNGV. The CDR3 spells CASSPTGFLNEKLFF. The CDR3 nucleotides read TGTGCCAGCAGCCCGACAGGGTTCCTCAATGAAAAACTGTTTTTT.

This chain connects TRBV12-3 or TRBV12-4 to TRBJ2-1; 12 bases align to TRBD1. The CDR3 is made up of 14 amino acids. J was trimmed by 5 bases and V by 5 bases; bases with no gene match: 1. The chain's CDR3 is CASSGTGGNNEQFF. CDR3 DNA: TGTGCCAGCAGTGGGACAGGGGGCAACAATGAGCAGTTCTTC.

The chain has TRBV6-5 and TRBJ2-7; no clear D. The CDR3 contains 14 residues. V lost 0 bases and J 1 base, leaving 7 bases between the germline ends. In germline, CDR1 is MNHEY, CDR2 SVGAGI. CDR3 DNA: TGTGCCAGCAGTTACTCCATACAGTCCTACGAGCAGTACTTC. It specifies CASSYSIQSYEQYF.

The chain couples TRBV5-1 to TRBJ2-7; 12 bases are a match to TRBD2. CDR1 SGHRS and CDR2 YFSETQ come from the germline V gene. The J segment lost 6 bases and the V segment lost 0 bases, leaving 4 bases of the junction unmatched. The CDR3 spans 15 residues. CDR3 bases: TGCGCCAGCAGCTTGGTGACTAGCGGGAGTGGCGAGCAGTACTTC. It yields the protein CASSLVTSGSGEQYF.

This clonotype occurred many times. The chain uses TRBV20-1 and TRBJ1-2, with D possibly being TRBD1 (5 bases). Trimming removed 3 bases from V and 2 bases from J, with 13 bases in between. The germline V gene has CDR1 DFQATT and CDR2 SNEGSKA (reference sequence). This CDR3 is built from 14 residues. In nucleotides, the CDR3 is TGCAGTGCTAGGTCGCCTTGGGGCAACTATGGCTACACCTTC. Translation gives CSARSPWGNYGYTF.